These 15 T cell receptor beta chains originate from one sample sequenced in a study of cytomegalovirus exposure and HLA in healthy donors. PCR involved 60 Vbeta and 13 Jbeta primers. Clones were read by immunoSEQ multiplex PCR, and TCRdb kept only the in-frame ones, dropping some. The repertoire holds around 140,000 clones, less than 90% seen once, with 1.5% in the top ten. Input material: PBMCs. All receptors come from a man aged 35-49 years in good health and CMV-seronegative.

This clone was detected only a few times. The same CDR3 is also encoded by other DNA sequences in this sample. The chain joins TRBV9 to TRBJ2-5; weak D call: TRBD2 (7 bases). This CDR3 comprises 14 residues. Deletions cut 0 bases from V and 5 bases from J, with 11 bases between. Germline lookup yields CDR1 SGDLS and CDR2 YYNGEE. The CDR3 spells CASSVAGGGETQYF. The CDR3 nucleotides read TGTGCCAGCAGCGTAGCGGGGGGCGGGGAGACCCAGTACTTC.

Only a few counts were recorded for this clone. This sequence joins TRBV6-1 and TRBJ1-2; TRBD1 might be the D (5 bases). The ends were cut back, 3 bases at V and 5 bases at J, with 10 bases in the middle. The germline V gene has CDR1 MNHNS and CDR2 SASEGT. The CDR3 spans 13 residues. The CDR3 coding sequence is TGTGCCAGCAGTGACAGGGTCGGGTATGGCTACACCTTC. The encoded protein is CASSDRVGYGYTF.

V and J are TRBV5-1 and TRBJ1-1; D not certain. CDR3 length: 16 residues. V was pared by 7 bases and J by 3 bases, with 22 bases between. Germline lookup yields CDR1 SGHRS and CDR2 YFSETQ. The CDR3 sequence is CASAPVGPRGDTEAFF. CDR3 DNA: TGCGCCAGCGCCCCGGTAGGACCTCGCGGGGACACTGAAGCTTTCTTT.

The V gene is TRBV5-8, the J gene TRBJ1-2, with D possibly TRBD1 on 6 matching bases. From germline, CDR1 is SGHTS and CDR2 YDEGEE. The CDR3 loop spans 12 amino acids. The V end was cut by 4 bases, the J end by 7 bases, with 11 bases between. The DNA for the CDR3 is TGTGCCAGCAGCACCGGACAGTTTGGCTACACCTTC. This encodes CASSTGQFGYTF.

This chain joins TRBV4-1 and TRBJ2-3, with 7 bases lining up with TRBD2. V shed 1 base, J shed 4 bases, and the junction held 5 bases outside the gene matches. The CDR3 has 15 residues. Germline V CDR1 and CDR2: MGHRA, YSYEKL. The CDR3, as DNA: TGCGCCAGCAGCCAAGGACGGGAGGCGGCAGATACGCAGTATTTT. Translation gives CASSQGREAADTQYF.

The chain employs TRBV10-3 and TRBJ1-2; D call uncertain. Trimming removed 6 bases at V and 6 bases at J, with 14 bases between. The germline gives CDR1 ENHRY, CDR2 SYGVKD. The CDR3 is 13 amino acids. CDR3 sequence: CAIRGSDGNGYTF. CDR3 coding DNA: TGTGCCATCAGGGGCTCAGACGGTAATGGCTACACCTTC.

The chain recombines TRBV7-3 with TRBJ1-2; tentative D call: TRBD1 (5 bases). V lost 5 bases and J lost 0, with 13 bases in between. Germline CDR1 reads SGHTA; CDR2 reads FQGTGA. The CDR3 is 15 amino acids. CDR3 DNA sequence: TGTGCCAGCAGCCAGGAGGGGATTTCTAACTATGGCTACACCTTC. Protein product: CASSQEGISNYGYTF.

CDR3 coding DNA: TGCAGCGTACCAGAGGTGAATGAGCAGTTCTTC. Translating gives CSVPEVNEQFF. The chain carries TRBV29-1 and TRBJ2-1; D not resolved. This CDR3 region has 11 residues. Trimming took 6 bases from V and 7 from J, leaving 10 bases between them. Germline V gives CDR1 SQVTM, CDR2 ANQGSEA.

V usage is TRBV7-9 and J usage is TRBJ2-7; 14 positions agree with TRBD2. The CDR3 covers 17 residues. The ends lost 1 base at V and 3 bases at J; junction bases unmatched: 5. Germline V CDR1 and CDR2: SEHNR, FQNEAQ (reference sequence). CDR3 in amino acids: CASSLGLAGGEGYEQYF. CDR3 sequence (DNA): TGTGCCAGCAGCTTAGGACTAGCGGGAGGGGAGGGCTACGAGCAGTACTTC. Together with reference TRBV7-9 and TRBJ2-7, the CDR3 gives the full variable domain: DTGVSQNPRHKITKRGQNVTFRCDPISEHNRLYWYRQTLGQGPEFLTYFQNEAQLEKSRLLSDRFSAERPKGSFSTLEIQRTEQGDSAMYLCASSLGLAGGEGYEQYFGPGTRLTVT.

V usage is TRBV29-1 and J usage is TRBJ1-5; unclear D gene. In germline, CDR1 is SQVTM, CDR2 ANQGSEA. V was shortened by 4 bases and J by 1 base, with 11 bases between the two germline ends. The CDR3 consists of 14 residues. CDR3 bases: TGCAGCGTTGTTGAGGGCTCAAGCAATCAGCCCCAGCATTTT. Translation: CSVVEGSSNQPQHF.

The gene calls are TRBV27 and TRBJ2-3; 9 bases are shared with TRBD1. With 0 bases clipped from V and 5 bases from J, the junction kept 3 bases outside the gene matches. The CDR3 loop spans 15 amino acids. The germline gives CDR1 MNHEY, CDR2 SMNVEV (reference sequence). The CDR3 spells CASSLSTGGKDTQYF. The CDR3 bases are TGTGCCAGCAGTTTATCGACAGGGGGGAAAGATACGCAGTATTTT.

V is TRBV13 and J is TRBJ2-5, with a tentative D call TRBD2 (5 bases). There are 14 residues in the CDR3. The germline V gene encodes CDR1 PRHDT and CDR2 FYEKMQ (reference sequence). V was trimmed by 3 bases and J by 5 bases, leaving 13 bases between them. In DNA form, the CDR3 reads TGTGCCAGCAGCTTTGGACTTGAAAAGGAGACCCAGTACTTC. Translation: CASSFGLEKETQYF. The whole variable domain, filled in from reference TRBV13 and TRBJ2-5, reads AAGVIQSPRHLIKEKRETATLKCYPIPRHDTVYWYQQGPGQDPQFLISFYEKMQSDKGSIPDRFSAQQFSDYHSELNMSSLELGDSALYFCASSFGLEKETQYFGPGTRLLVL.

This clone was detected a few times. The V and J genes are TRBV11-2 and TRBJ2-7; maybe TRBD1 (5 bases). The V gene lost 1 base and the J gene lost 6 bases, with 13 bases spanning the gap. The CDR3 extends over 14 amino acids. Per germline, CDR1 SGHAT and CDR2 FQNNGV. The CDR3 DNA follows: TGTGCCAGCAGCTTAGCTCTCAGGGCAGTCGAGCAGTACTTC. Its protein is CASSLALRAVEQYF.

J is TRBJ2-2 and V is TRBV6-5; D might be TRBD1 (6 bases). Trimming removed 6 bases at V and 5 bases at J, with 10 bases between. CDR1 MNHEY and CDR2 SVGAGI come from the germline V gene. This CDR3 region has 13 residues. The CDR3 here is CASRQRGTGELFF. CDR3 DNA sequence: TGTGCCAGCAGGCAGAGGGGGACCGGGGAGCTGTTTTTT.

A single count supports this clone. V is TRBV10-1 and J is TRBJ2-3; 8 bases fit TRBD1. Trimming at V came to 8 bases and at J to 4 bases, leaving 11 bases not matched to a gene. The CDR3 has 15 residues. Germline V gives CDR1 WNHNN, CDR2 SYGVQD (reference sequence). CDR3 region: CASPPDRGPPDTQYF. The CDR3, as DNA: TGCGCCAGCCCTCCTGACAGGGGTCCCCCAGATACGCAGTATTTT.